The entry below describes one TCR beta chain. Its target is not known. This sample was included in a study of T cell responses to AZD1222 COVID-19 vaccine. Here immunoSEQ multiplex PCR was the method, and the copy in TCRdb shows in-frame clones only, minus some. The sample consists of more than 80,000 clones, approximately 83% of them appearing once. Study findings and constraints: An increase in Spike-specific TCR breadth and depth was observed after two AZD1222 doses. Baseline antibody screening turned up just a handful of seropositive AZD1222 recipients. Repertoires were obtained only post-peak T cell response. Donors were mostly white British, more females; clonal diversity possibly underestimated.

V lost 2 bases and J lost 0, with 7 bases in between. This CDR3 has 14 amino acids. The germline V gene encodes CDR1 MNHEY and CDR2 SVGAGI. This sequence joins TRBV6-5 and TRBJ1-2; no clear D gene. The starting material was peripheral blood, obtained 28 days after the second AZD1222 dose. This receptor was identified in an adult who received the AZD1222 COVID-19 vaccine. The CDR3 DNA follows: TGTGCCAGCAGTTACGCGGTTTCTAACTATGGCTACACCTTC. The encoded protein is CASSYAVSNYGYTF.